The entry below gives a single TCR beta chain sequence along with its context. This sample was included in a study of cytomegalovirus exposure and HLA in healthy donors. V was shortened by 1 base and J by 0 bases, with 8 bases between the two germline ends. The CDR3 consists of 15 residues. Germline loops: CDR1 SGHKS, CDR2 YYEKEE (reference sequence). This table comes from immunoSEQ multiplex PCR, and its TCRdb copy is limited to in-frame clones, with some not included. Of 55,000 to 70,000 clones in the sample, over 75% were seen once. This receptor was identified in a woman younger than 45 in good health and CMV-seronegative. Sequences were obtained from PBMCs. The J gene is TRBJ1-3, the V gene TRBV5-5; D not resolved. The CDR3 region is CASSLHEHSGNTIYF. The CDR3 bases are TGTGCCAGCAGCTTGCACGAGCACTCTGGAAACACCATATATTTT. The full variable domain, its missing parts supplied by reference TRBV5-5 and TRBJ1-3, is DAGVTQSPTHLIKTRGQQVTLRCSPISGHKSVSWYQQVLGQGPQFIFQYYEKEERGRGNFPDRFSARQFPNYSSELNVNALLLGDSALYLCASSLHEHSGNTIYFGEGSWLTVV.